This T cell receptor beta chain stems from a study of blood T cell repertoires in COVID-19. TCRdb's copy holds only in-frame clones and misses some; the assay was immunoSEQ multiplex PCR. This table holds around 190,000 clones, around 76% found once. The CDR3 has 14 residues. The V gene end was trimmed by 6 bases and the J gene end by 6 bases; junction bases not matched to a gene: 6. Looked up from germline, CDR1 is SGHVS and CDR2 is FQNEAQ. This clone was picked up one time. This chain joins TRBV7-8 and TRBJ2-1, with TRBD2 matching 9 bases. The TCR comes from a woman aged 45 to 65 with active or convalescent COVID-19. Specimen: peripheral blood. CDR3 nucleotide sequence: TGTGCCAGCAGTCTCAGCGGGAGGAGCAATGAGCAGTTCTTC. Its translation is CASSLSGRSNEQFF.